Below, 9 T cell receptor beta chains from the same sample are listed, as sequenced in a study of CD8+CD57+ T cells in acquired aplastic anemia (dated by TCRdb to between 2017 and 2018). The instrument was an Illumina HiSeq 2000. Genomic DNA served as template for TCR beta VDJ combination and CDR3 sequence profiling. TCRdb reprocessed the public reads (quality trimming at Q25 with fastp, clone calling with MiXCR) and kept in-frame beta chains. Entries are consolidated by CDR3 protein sequence, retaining the most common genes and DNA. This sample comprises some 200,000 distinct CDR3 sequences, around 47% of them detected only once. The ten largest clones add up to about 8.8% of the sample. Patients chosen for sequencing had shown expansion of CD8+CD57+ cells by flow cytometry. The sample consisted of sorted CD4+, CD8+, or CD8+CD57+ T cells (not recorded which) from PBMCs. The source of these receptors is a human donor with aplastic anemia.

This clonotype was seen only once. With a much larger clone just one base away, this may be a read error. The final CDR3 position lacks the conserved phenylalanine or tryptophan, pointing to a likely read error. The chain couples TRBV6-2 or TRBV6-3 to TRBJ2-7, with a possible D match to TRBD2 (6 bases). The V gene lost 6 bases and the J gene lost 1 base, with 13 bases spanning the gap. CDR3 length equals 14 residues. Germline CDR1 MNHEY, CDR2 SVGEGT. CDR3 sequence: CASRAGPTSYEQYL. CDR3 DNA sequence: TGTGCCAGCAGGGCGGGACCGACGTCCTACGAGCAGTACCTC.

This chain links TRBV29-1 with TRBJ2-5; tentative D call: TRBD1 (6 bases). Germline V CDR1 and CDR2: SQVTM, ANQGSEA. V was cut by 6 bases and J by 9 bases, with 17 bases left in between. The CDR3 has 12 residues. CDR3 sequence reads: CSVPGDIEAQYF. The DNA of the CDR3 is TGCAGCGTGCCAGGGGATATCGAGGCCCAGTACTTC.

This chain connects TRBV2 to TRBJ1-1; tentative D call: TRBD1 (5 bases). Germline assignment: CDR1 SNHLY and CDR2 FYNNEI. The CDR3 consists of 13 residues. Trimming took off 6 bases at V and 1 base at J, with 9 bases between the two ends. The CDR3 loop is CASRGGANTEAFF. The CDR3 DNA follows: TGTGCCAGCAGAGGAGGGGCGAACACTGAAGCTTTCTTT.

This clonotype was seen only once. One end of the junction does not line up with germline, which may come from a read error. The J gene is TRBJ2-7, the V gene TRBV18, with D perhaps TRBD1 or TRBD2 (5 bases each). Germline CDR1 reads KGHSH; CDR2 reads LQKENI. The CDR3 is made up of 13 amino acids. The CDR3 DNA is TGCGCCAGCTCACAAGGGGAGCCCTACGAGCAGTACTTC. This codes for CASSQGEPYEQYF.

The chain has TRBV4-1 and TRBJ1-1; D might be TRBD1 (6 bases). The germline CDR1 and CDR2 sequences are MGHRA and YSYEKL. Trimming cost V 2 bases and J 5 bases, with 12 bases left between them. The CDR3 sequence is 14 residues long. The CDR3 sequence is CASSQLTGRTEAFF. CDR3 coding DNA: TGCGCCAGCAGCCAATTGACAGGCAGGACTGAAGCTTTCTTT.

A few counts support this clonotype. The V and J genes are TRBV10-3 and TRBJ2-3; D remains ambiguous. Germline CDR1 is ENHRY and CDR2 is SYGVKD. V was clipped by 10 bases and J by 0 bases, with 26 bases between them. The CDR3 has 18 residues. DNA of the CDR3: TGTGCCAGCAGGTACCGACGACCGGCCTCCACTAGCACAGATACGCAGTATTTT. Translating gives CASRYRRPASTSTDTQYF.

This clonotype has a count of ten or more. The chain employs TRBV5-1 and TRBJ2-1; 10 positions agree with TRBD2. This CDR3 has 14 amino acids. Per the germline V gene, CDR1 is SGHRS and CDR2 is YFSETQ. V gave up 0 bases and J gave up 9 bases; unmatched junction bases: 3. In DNA form, the CDR3 reads TGCGCCAGCAGCTTGGGACTAGCGGGCGGTGAGCAGTTCTTC. Translating it yields CASSLGLAGGEQFF. The variable domain in full, completed from reference TRBV5-1 and TRBJ2-1, reads KAGVTQTPRYLIKTRGQQVTLSCSPISGHRSVSWYQQTPGQGLQFLFEYFSETQRNKGNFPGRFSGRQFSNSRSEMNVSTLELGDSALYLCASSLGLAGGEQFFGPGTRLTVL.

This rearrangement joins TRBV24-1 to TRBJ2-6; 7 bases are a match to TRBD1. V lost 3 bases, J lost 4 bases, and 5 bases stayed unmatched. CDR1 and CDR2 (germline): KGHDR, SFDVKD. This CDR3 spans 16 amino acids. Here the CDR3 DNA reads TGTGCCACCAGTGATGGGACAGTTACCGGGGCCAACGTCCTGACTTTC. The encoded protein is CATSDGTVTGANVLTF.

This clonotype was recorded a few times. V and J are TRBV12-3 or TRBV12-4 and TRBJ2-7; 8 bases are shared with TRBD1. The length of the CDR3 is 14 residues. The trim removed 5 bases at V and 1 base at J, leaving 4 bases unmatched. CDR3 amino acids: CASSLRQGSYEQYF. CDR3 nucleotide sequence: TGTGCCAGCAGTCTCCGACAGGGGTCCTACGAGCAGTACTTC.